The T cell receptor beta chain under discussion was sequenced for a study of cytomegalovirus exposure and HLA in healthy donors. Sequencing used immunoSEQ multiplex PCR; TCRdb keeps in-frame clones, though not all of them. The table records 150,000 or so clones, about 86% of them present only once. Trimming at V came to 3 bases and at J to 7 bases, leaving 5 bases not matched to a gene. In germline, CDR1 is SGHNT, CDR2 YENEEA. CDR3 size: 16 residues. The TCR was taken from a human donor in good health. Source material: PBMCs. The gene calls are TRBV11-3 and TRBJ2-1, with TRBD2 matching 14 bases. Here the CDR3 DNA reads TGTGCCAGCAGCTTTCGACTAGCGGGAGGGAGGAATGAGCAGTTCTTC. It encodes CASSFRLAGGRNEQFF.